Sequencing of this T cell receptor beta chain was carried out in a study of T cells after yellow fever vaccination. Notes on the study in general: Abundant clonotypes from the bulk population could get into FACS-sorted repertoires as contaminants.

About this clonotype itself: Its antigen is unidentified.

It was through 5'RACE template switching that TCR cDNA was made, with a universal primer site and UMIs added. MiXCR, applied by TCRdb to the 5' RACE reads, yields one record per CDR3 protein. The sample has around 310,000 distinct CDR3 sequences, around 4% seen once; the top ten hold 20% to 25%. This CDR3 is 15 amino acids long. V shed 5 bases and J 5 bases; nucleotides not matched to a gene: 7. The rearrangement uses TRBV12-3 or TRBV12-4 and TRBJ2-3; 10 bases align to TRBD1. Specimen: PBMCs, collected on the day of the yellow fever booster vaccination. The receptor was derived from a man aged 18-30 years who received the YFV17D yellow fever vaccine. The CDR3, as DNA: TGTGCCAGCAGTCCAACGGGACAGGGGATAGATACGCAGTATTTT. As protein: CASSPTGQGIDTQYF.